The 20 T cell receptor beta chains below all came from one sample that was sequenced in a study of blood T cell repertoires in COVID-19. Profiling relied on immunoSEQ multiplex PCR, and the TCRdb table lists in-frame clones only, not all of them. The sample comprises roughly 460,000 clones, approximately 90% of which are singletons, and 0.7% to 0.85% rests with the top ten. The sample comprised peripheral blood. The receptors were gathered from a man younger than 35 with COVID-19, enrolled during active disease.

This chain connects TRBV5-8 to TRBJ1-3, with D tentatively TRBD1 (6 bases). The length of the CDR3 is 14 residues. CDR1 and CDR2 from the germline V gene are SGHTS and YDEGEE. The V end lost 9 bases, the J end lost 4 bases, and 17 bases lay between the germline ends. The DNA for the CDR3 is TGTGCCACCTACCTTGGGGGGGCCGGAAACACCATATATTTT. This encodes CATYLGGAGNTIYF.

Only one count was recorded for this clone. The V call is TRBV11-2, the J call TRBJ2-4; 8 bases match TRBD1. The CDR3 has 13 residues. Per germline, CDR1 SGHAT and CDR2 FQNNGV. The junction had 3 bases not matched to a gene; V was cut back by 3 bases and J by 8 bases. As DNA, the CDR3 is TGTGCCAGCAGCTTGCCGGGACAGGACATTCAGTACTTC. Its translation is CASSLPGQDIQYF. The full variable domain, completed using reference TRBV11-2 and TRBJ2-4, is EAGVAQSPRYKIIEKRQSVAFWCNPISGHATLYWYQQILGQGPKLLIQFQNNGVVDDSQLPKDRFSAERLKGVDSTLKIQPAKLEDSAVYLCASSLPGQDIQYFGAGTRLSVL.

The rearrangement uses TRBV2 and TRBJ2-1, with D maybe TRBD1 (7 bases). CDR1 is SNHLY, CDR2 FYNNEI, per germline. V lost 4 bases to trimming and J lost 8 bases, with 18 bases between them. The CDR3 consists of 15 residues. In DNA form, the CDR3 reads TGTGCCAGCAGTGTCGTGGACAGGCGGGGCTATGAGCAGTTCTTC. This gives the protein CASSVVDRRGYEQFF.

This rearrangement joins TRBV19 to TRBJ1-5; TRBD1 matches at 7 bases. The V and J ends lost 6 bases and 3 bases, in that order; junction bases with no gene match: 14. The V gene's germline CDR1 is LNHDA and CDR2 SQIVND (reference sequence). The CDR3 has 17 residues. The CDR3 DNA reads TGTGCCAGTAGGGAAGACAGGGTATCGAGGGACAATCAGCCCCAGCATTTT. Translating gives CASREDRVSRDNQPQHF.

This chain uses TRBV11-2 with TRBJ2-7, with 12 bases identical to TRBD2. The germline CDR1 and CDR2 sequences are SGHAT and FQNNGV. The CDR3 covers 18 residues. The V segment lost 5 bases and the J segment 3 bases; nucleotides outside the gene matches: 14. Here the CDR3 DNA reads TGTGCCAGCAGCCCGCTCGGTAGACTAGCGGGGGTCGACTACGAGCAGTACTTC. Residues: CASSPLGRLAGVDYEQYF. The full variable domain, with the rest looked up from reference TRBV11-2 and TRBJ2-7, is EAGVAQSPRYKIIEKRQSVAFWCNPISGHATLYWYQQILGQGPKLLIQFQNNGVVDDSQLPKDRFSAERLKGVDSTLKIQPAKLEDSAVYLCASSPLGRLAGVDYEQYFGPGTRLTVT.

The chain is built from TRBV3-1 (or the pseudogene TRBV3-2) and TRBJ2-1; D is uncertain. V lost 3 bases to trimming and J lost 8 bases, with 5 bases between them. This CDR3 is 11 amino acids long. Germline CDR1 LGHDT, CDR2 YNNKEL (reference sequence). CDR3 DNA sequence: TGTGCCAGCAGCCAGGGCTATGAGCAGTTCTTC. Translation: CASSQGYEQFF.

This chain joins TRBV7-2 and TRBJ2-3; TRBD2 agrees at 8 bases. The germline gives CDR1 SGHTA, CDR2 FQGNSA. The CDR3 consists of 15 residues. V lost 5 bases to trimming and J lost 3 bases; unmatched junction nucleotides: 7. The CDR3 DNA follows: TGTGCCAGCAGCCCGGGGGGGGTAGGGACAGATACGCAGTATTTT. Amino acids: CASSPGGVGTDTQYF.

This rearrangement joins TRBV24-1 to TRBJ1-2; 9 bases are shared with TRBD1. The germline V gene has CDR1 KGHDR and CDR2 SFDVKD. With 4 bases clipped from V and 7 bases from J, the junction kept 6 bases outside the gene matches. The CDR3 sequence is 14 residues long. CDR3: CATSDQQGARGYTF. The CDR3 DNA reads as TGTGCCACCAGTGACCAACAGGGGGCTCGTGGCTACACCTTC.

This clone occurred once. This rearrangement joins TRBV13 to TRBJ2-5; TRBD2 matches 7 bases. CDR1 and CDR2 (germline): PRHDT, FYEKMQ (reference sequence). V shed 4 bases, J shed 5 bases, and the junction held 7 bases outside the gene matches. The CDR3 contains 14 residues. The CDR3 loop is CASSSTSFRETQYF. For the CDR3, the DNA is TGTGCCAGCAGCTCGACTAGCTTTCGGGAGACCCAGTACTTC.

This chain joins TRBV27 and TRBJ2-1; 7 bases line up with TRBD2. Unmatched junction bases numbered 17, after V lost 5 bases and J lost 7 bases. The germline CDR1 and CDR2 sequences are MNHEY and SMNVEV (reference sequence). CDR3 length: 17 amino acids. The DNA for the CDR3 is TGTGCCAGCAGTCAACTCACTAGCGTGGGGCGAACAAATGAGCAGTTCTTC. Its translation: CASSQLTSVGRTNEQFF.

The chain couples TRBV7-2 to TRBJ2-4, with 9 bases lining up with TRBD2. Trimming took 2 bases from V and 1 from J; bases not matched to a gene: 3. CDR1 and CDR2 from the germline V gene are SGHTA and FQGNSA. The CDR3 has 16 amino acids. The CDR3 DNA reads as TGTGCCAGCAGCTTATACGGGACTAGCGCCAAAAACATTCAGTACTTC. Translated: CASSLYGTSAKNIQYF.

This rearrangement joins TRBV6-5 to TRBJ1-2; TRBD1 might be the D (6 bases). V lost 8 bases and J 3 bases, leaving 19 bases between the germline ends. CDR1 MNHEY and CDR2 SVGAGI come from the germline V gene. This CDR3 has 15 amino acids. In nucleotides, the CDR3 is TGTGCCAGCTATGTGGGCTATTCAGGGGACTATGGCTACACCTTC. This codes for CASYVGYSGDYGYTF.

J is TRBJ1-1 and V is TRBV7-8; the D is unclear. V gave up 3 bases and J gave up 2 bases, with 7 bases separating them. CDR3 length equals 13 residues. Germline V gene data show CDR1 as SGHVS and CDR2 as FQNEAQ. As DNA, the CDR3 is TGTGCCAGCAGCTTGACACCTAACACTGAAGCTTTCTTT. Translation: CASSLTPNTEAFF.

About this clone itself: Other DNA sequences in the sample encode the same CDR3. The chain joins TRBV18 to TRBJ1-2; a possible D gene is TRBD1 (6 bases). The CDR3 has 13 residues. V gave up 4 bases and J gave up 2 bases, with 8 bases separating them. Germline V gene sequence: CDR1 KGHSH, CDR2 LQKENI. CDR3 sequence: CASSQQGNYGYTF. For the CDR3, the DNA is TGTGCCAGCTCACAACAGGGAAACTATGGCTACACCTTC. The full variable domain, rest sourced from reference TRBV18 and TRBJ1-2, is NAGVMQNPRHLVRRRGQEARLRCSPMKGHSHVYWYRQLPEEGLKFMVYLQKENIIDESGMPKERFSAEFPKEGPSILRIQQVVRGDSAAYFCASSQQGNYGYTFGSGTRLTVV.

The CDR3 DNA reads as TGTGCCAGCAGCCAAACAGAAGCGGGCCAAGAGACCCAGTACTTC. Amino acid sequence: CASSQTEAGQETQYF. The V gene is TRBV7-9, the J gene TRBJ2-5, with D perhaps matching TRBD2 (6 bases). The CDR3 consists of 15 residues. CDR1 and CDR2 (germline): SEHNR, FQNEAQ (reference sequence). V lost 5 bases and J 1 base, leaving 14 bases between the germline ends.

The chain couples TRBV7-2 to TRBJ2-6; 13 bases are shared with TRBD2. The CDR3 is made up of 17 amino acids. Germline V lookup: CDR1 SGHTA, CDR2 FQGNSA. Germline trimming cut 1 base from V and 4 bases from J; bases unmatched to any gene: 1. CDR3 bases: TGTGCCAGCAGCTTAGGACTAGCGGGGGGCGGGGCCAACGTCCTGACTTTC. Translation gives CASSLGLAGGGANVLTF.

The chain joins TRBV10-3 to TRBJ2-7; D might be TRBD1 (6 bases). Trimming stripped 0 bases from V and 3 bases from J, with 12 bases between. CDR1 is ENHRY, CDR2 SYGVKD, per germline. This CDR3 region has 15 residues. The CDR3 nucleotides read TGTGCCATCAGTGAGTCGGGCAGGGGCAACTACGAGCAGTACTTC. Residues: CAISESGRGNYEQYF.

The rearrangement uses TRBV15 and TRBJ2-2; no firm D call. The CDR3 contains 14 residues. The germline CDR1 and CDR2 sequences are LNHNV and YYDKDF (reference sequence). V lost 3 bases and J lost 0, with 5 bases in between. In DNA, the CDR3 is TGTGCCACCAGCAGGAGCGCGAACACCGGGGAGCTGTTTTTT. Translation: CATSRSANTGELFF. Filled out from reference TRBV15 and TRBJ2-2, the complete variable domain reads DAMVIQNPRYQVTQFGKPVTLSCSQTLNHNVMYWYQQKSSQAPKLLFHYYDKDFNNEADTPDNFQSRRPNTSFCFLDIRSPGLGDTAMYLCATSRSANTGELFFGEGSRLTVL.

This chain links TRBV5-6 with TRBJ1-5, with D hard to call. Germline V lookup: CDR1 SGHDT, CDR2 YYEEEE. The CDR3 sequence is 15 residues long. Trimming removed 7 bases at V and 2 bases at J, with 16 bases between. For the CDR3, the DNA is TGTGCCAGCCAGCGAGGAGGGAGGGGCAATCAGCCCCAGCATTTT. Encoded protein: CASQRGGRGNQPQHF.

This clone occurred once. V is TRBV3-1 (or the pseudogene TRBV3-2) and J is TRBJ2-1; tentative D call: TRBD2 (6 bases). The CDR3 runs to 16 residues. V was clipped by 4 bases and J by 11 bases, with 24 bases between them. Germline V gene lookup returns CDR1 LGHDT and CDR2 YNNKEL (reference sequence). DNA for the CDR3: TGTGCCAGCAGCCCTGATACTAGCCGGCCCCCACAGCAGCAGTTCTTC. Its protein product is CASSPDTSRPPQQQFF.